The following is a T cell receptor (beta chain) sequence with its context. Its recognized antigen is unknown. Per-base quality was not reported, and no clone a single base away is much larger than it. Collaborating institutions collected whole blood in K2EDTA tubes following their own protocols. For TCRbeta analysis, collaborators shipped samples in one of three forms: frozen whole blood, isolated PBMCs, or DNA extracted from either of those sample types. This sample stems from a study of blood T cell repertoires in COVID-19 (dated by TCRdb to between 2020 and 2021). A note on the overall study: Collaborator samples came from the United States, Italy and Spain and covered acute and convalescent phases of COVID-19. Deeply sampled blood TCRbeta repertoires from subjects exposed to, actively infected with, or recovered from COVID-19 were included in the dataset. The samples were drawn from two sources: the first 160 participants of the ongoing ImmuneRACE study, and approximately 1,300 subjects contributed by 6 global collaborators. Nearly every sample came with metadata listing a de-identified subject ID, COVID-19 status, age in years and sex. The repertoires were made available in a free public database intended to serve as a resource for research on the immune response to SARS-CoV-2. HLA class I and class II types, where available, came from metadata supplied by the sample provider rather than from assay-based typing. The material from the prospective study consisted of cDNA or gDNA derived from T cells, B-cell-depleted T cells, or PBMCs. General findings and caveats noted by the study authors: How much clinical and demographic metadata was included differed by source and by participant, and the metadata was provided uncurated.

Its CDR3 holds 14 amino acids, cysteine through phenylalanine. The kept DNA is CDR3 alone, 42 bases in frame from the first base. V and J are truncated by 4 bases and 8 bases respectively, leaving an intervening sequence of 18 bases. The germline V gene encodes CDR1 SGHRS and CDR2 YFSETQ. TCRbeta CDR3 regions were amplified from genomic DNA by means of the immunoSEQ Assay, a bias-controlled multiplex PCR. In the paper's pipeline: The number of nucleated cells in each sample was estimated by amplification of reference gene primers within the assay. To quantify the absolute abundance of each unique TCRbeta CDR3 rearrangement, sequence reads were collapsed and filtered. For each sample, productive Simpson clonality was calculated as the square root of Simpson's diversity index across productive rearrangements. TCRdb obtained this table from immuneACCESS and retained in-frame rearrangements with V and J assigned. These tables miss some clones; where compared with another copy, unresolved V genes account for less than half of the shortfall, and the remainder is unexplained. That table supplies the V and J calls and clone size; D and trimming were determined from the DNA. The sample records under 200,000 clones, roughly 75% of which are singletons. Of the sample, 5% to 8.5% is held by the ten largest clones.

This clonotype originated in a man in his 70s with active or convalescent COVID-19. The sequencing input was peripheral blood. The chain was built from TRBV5-1 and TRBJ1-2, with a tentative D gene TRBD1 over 5 matching bases. The sequence in DNA is TGCGCCAGCAGCACACAGGCCCAGGCGGGGGGCTACACCTTC. It translates as CASSTQAQAGGYTF.